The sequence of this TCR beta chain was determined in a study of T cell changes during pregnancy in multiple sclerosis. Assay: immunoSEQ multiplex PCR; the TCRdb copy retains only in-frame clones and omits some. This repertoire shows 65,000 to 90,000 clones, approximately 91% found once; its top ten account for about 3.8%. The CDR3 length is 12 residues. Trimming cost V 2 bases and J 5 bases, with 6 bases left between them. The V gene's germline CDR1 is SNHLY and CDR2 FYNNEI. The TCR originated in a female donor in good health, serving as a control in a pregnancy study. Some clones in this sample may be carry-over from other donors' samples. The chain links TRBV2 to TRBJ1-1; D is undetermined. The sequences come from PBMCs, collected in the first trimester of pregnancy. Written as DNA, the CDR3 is TGTGCCAGCAGTGAATTTCGGACTGAAGCTTTCTTT. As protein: CASSEFRTEAFF.